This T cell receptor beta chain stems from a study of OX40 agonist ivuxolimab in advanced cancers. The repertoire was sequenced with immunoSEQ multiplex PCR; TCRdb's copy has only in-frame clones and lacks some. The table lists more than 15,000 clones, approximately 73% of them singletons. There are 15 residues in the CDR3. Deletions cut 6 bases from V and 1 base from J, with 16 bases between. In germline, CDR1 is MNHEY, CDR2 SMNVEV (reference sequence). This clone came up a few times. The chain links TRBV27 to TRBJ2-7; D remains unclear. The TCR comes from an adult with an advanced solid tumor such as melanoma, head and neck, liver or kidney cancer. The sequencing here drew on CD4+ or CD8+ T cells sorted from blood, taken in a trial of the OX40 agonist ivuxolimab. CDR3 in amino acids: CASSPQSGDSYEQYF. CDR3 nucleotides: TGTGCCAGCAGCCCTCAGTCAGGTGATTCCTACGAGCAGTACTTC.